The clone carrying this T cell receptor (beta chain) was seen a handful of times. Its target is unknown. The sample belongs to a study of T cells in Graves' hyperthyroidism and ophthalmopathy. As for the study in general: It was at initial diagnosis, before any treatment, that peripheral blood was collected.

Germline CDR1 LNHDA, CDR2 SQIVND (reference sequence). There are 13 residues in the CDR3. Losses at the gene ends were 8 bases for V and 13 bases for J; bases not matched to a gene: 11. TCR beta CDR3 regions were amplified from RNA. Using the HTBI primer set, a first-round RT-PCR was run on the TCR CDR3. TCRdb itself ran the multiplex PCR reads through MiXCR, one entry per CDR3 protein. The data contain under 450,000 distinct CDR3 sequences, 15% to 18% of them singletons. Study-level findings and limits: Classification by a 13 V-J model distinguished ophthalmopathy from stable hyperthyroidism.

This chain joins TRBV19 and TRBJ1-4; 9 bases map to TRBD1. This clonotype was obtained from a young woman with Graves' hyperthyroidism. Input material: blood. The chain's CDR3 is CASSWDRENLLFF. The DNA for the CDR3 is TGTGCCAGTTCTTGGGACAGGGAAAATTTACTGTTTTTT. Using reference TRBV19 and TRBJ1-4 for the parts outside the CDR3, the full variable domain is DGGITQSPKYLFRKEGQNVTLSCEQNLNHDAMYWYRQDPGQGLRLIYYSQIVNDFQKGDIAEGYSVSREKKESFPLTVTSAQKNPTAFYLCASSWDRENLLFFGSGTQLSVL.